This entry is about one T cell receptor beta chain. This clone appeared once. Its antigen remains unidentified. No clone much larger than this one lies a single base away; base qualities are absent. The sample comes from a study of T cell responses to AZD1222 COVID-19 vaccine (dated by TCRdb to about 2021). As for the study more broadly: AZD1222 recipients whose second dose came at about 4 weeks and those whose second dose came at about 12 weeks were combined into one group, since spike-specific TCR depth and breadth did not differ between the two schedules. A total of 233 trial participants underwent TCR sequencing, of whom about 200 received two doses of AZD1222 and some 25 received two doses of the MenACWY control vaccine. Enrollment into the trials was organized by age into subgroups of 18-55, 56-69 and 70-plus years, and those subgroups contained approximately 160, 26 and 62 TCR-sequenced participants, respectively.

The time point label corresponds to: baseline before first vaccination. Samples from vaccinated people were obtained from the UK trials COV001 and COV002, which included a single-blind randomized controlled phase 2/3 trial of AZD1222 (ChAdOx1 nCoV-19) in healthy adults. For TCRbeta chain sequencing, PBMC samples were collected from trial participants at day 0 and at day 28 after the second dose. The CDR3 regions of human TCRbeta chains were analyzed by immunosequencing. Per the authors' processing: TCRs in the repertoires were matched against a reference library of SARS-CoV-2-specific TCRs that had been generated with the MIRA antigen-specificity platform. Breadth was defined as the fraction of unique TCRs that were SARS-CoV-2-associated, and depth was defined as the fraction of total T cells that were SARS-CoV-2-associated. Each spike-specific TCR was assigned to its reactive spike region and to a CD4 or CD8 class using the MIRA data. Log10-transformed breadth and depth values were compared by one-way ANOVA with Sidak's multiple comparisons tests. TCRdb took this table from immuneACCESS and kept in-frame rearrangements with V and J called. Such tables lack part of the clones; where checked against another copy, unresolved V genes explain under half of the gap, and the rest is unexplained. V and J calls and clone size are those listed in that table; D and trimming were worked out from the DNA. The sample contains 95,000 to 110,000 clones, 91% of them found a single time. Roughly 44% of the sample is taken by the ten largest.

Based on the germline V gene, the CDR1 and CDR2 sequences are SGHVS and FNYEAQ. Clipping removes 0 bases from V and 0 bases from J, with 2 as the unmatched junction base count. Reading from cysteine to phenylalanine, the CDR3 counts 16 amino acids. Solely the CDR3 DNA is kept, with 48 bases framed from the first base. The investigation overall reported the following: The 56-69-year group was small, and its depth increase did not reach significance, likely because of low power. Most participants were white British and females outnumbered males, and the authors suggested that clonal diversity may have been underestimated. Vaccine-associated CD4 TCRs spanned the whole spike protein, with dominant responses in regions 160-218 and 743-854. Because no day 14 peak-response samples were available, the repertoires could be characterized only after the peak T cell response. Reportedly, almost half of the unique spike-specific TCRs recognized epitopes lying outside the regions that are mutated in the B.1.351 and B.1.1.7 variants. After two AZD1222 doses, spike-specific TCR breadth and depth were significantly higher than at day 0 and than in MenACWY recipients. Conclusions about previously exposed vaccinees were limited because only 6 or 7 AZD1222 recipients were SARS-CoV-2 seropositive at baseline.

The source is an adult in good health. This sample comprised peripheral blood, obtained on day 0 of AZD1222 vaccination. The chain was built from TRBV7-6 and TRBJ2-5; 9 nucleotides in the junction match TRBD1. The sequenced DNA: TGTGCCAGCAGCTTAGCTGGGACAGGGTACCAAGAGACCCAGTACTTC. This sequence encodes CASSLAGTGYQETQYF.